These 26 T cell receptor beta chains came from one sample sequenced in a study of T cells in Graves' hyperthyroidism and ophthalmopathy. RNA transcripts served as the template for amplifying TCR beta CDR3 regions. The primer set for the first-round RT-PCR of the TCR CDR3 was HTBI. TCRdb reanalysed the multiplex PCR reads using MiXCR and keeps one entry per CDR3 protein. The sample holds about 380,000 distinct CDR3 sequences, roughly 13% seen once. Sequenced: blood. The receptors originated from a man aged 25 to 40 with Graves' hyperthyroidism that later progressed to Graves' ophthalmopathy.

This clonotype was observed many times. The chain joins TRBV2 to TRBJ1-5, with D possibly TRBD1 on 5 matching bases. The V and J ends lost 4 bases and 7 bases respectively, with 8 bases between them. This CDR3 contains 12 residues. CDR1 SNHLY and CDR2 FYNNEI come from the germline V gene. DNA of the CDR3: TGTGCCAGCAGTGCCGACAGCCAGCCCCAGCATTTT. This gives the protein CASSADSQPQHF.

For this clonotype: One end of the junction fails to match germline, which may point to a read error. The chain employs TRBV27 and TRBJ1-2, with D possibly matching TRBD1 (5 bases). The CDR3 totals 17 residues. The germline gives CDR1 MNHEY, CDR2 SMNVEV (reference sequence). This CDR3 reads CASSLKGPPGGNCGYTF. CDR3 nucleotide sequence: TGTGCCAGCAGTTTAAAAGGCCCCCCTGGGGGGAACTGTGGCTACACCTTC.

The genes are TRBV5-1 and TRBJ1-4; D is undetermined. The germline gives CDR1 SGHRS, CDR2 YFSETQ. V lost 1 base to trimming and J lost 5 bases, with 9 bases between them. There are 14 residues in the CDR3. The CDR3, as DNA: TGCGCCAGCAGCTTGAAGGCCCGGAATGAAAAACTGTTTTTT. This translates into CASSLKARNEKLFF.

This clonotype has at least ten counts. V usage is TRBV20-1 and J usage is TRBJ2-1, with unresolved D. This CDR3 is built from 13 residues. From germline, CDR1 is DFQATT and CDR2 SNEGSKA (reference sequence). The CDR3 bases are TGCAGCTTCGCTCCCAGCGACTACAATGAGCAGTTCTTC. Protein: CSFAPSDYNEQFF.

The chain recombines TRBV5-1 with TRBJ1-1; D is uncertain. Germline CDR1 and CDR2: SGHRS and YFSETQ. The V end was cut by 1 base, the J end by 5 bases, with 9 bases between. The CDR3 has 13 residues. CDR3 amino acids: CASSLRARTEAFF. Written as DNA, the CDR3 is TGCGCCAGCAGCTTGAGGGCGCGGACTGAAGCTTTCTTT. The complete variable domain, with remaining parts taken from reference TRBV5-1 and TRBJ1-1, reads KAGVTQTPRYLIKTRGQQVTLSCSPISGHRSVSWYQQTPGQGLQFLFEYFSETQRNKGNFPGRFSGRQFSNSRSEMNVSTLELGDSALYLCASSLRARTEAFFGQGTRLTVV.

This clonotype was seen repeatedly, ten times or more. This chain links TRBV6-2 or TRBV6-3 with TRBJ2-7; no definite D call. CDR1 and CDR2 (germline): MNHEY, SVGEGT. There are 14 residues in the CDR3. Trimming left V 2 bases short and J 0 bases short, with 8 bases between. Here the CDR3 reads CASSYAQPSYEQYF. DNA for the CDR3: TGTGCCAGCAGTTACGCGCAGCCCTCCTACGAGCAGTACTTC.

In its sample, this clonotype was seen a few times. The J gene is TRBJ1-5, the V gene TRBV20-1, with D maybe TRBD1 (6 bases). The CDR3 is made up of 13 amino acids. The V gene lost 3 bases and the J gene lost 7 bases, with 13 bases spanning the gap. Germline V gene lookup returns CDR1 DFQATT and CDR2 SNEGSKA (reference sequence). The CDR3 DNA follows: TGCAGTGCTAGGTCAGGGGCAGGGCAGCCCCAGCATTTT. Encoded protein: CSARSGAGQPQHF.

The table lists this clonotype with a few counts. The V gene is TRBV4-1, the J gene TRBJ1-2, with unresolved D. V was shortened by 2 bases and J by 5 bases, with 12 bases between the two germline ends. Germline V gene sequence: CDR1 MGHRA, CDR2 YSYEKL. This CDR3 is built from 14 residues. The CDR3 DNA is TGCGCCAGCAGCCAACATCTTGAGCTATATGGCTACACCTTC. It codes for CASSQHLELYGYTF.

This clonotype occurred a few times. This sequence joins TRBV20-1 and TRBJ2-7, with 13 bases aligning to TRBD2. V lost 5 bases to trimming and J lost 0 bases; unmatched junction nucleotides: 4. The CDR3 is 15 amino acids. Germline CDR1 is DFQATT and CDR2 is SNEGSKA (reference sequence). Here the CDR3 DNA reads TGCAGTGCTGGGGGACTAGCGGGGTTCTCCTACGAGCAGTACTTC. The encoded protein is CSAGGLAGFSYEQYF.

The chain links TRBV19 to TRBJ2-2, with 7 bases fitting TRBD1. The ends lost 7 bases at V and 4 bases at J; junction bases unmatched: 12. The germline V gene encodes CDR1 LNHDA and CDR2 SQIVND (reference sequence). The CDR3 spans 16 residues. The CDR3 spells CASKVTPQGTTGELFF. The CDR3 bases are TGTGCCAGTAAGGTCACGCCACAGGGGACCACCGGGGAGCTGTTTTTT.

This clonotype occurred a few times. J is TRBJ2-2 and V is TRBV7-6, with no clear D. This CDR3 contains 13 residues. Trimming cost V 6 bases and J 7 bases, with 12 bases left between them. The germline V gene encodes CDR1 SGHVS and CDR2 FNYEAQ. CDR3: CASSHAGDGELFF. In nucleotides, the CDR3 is TGTGCCAGCAGTCATGCCGGCGACGGGGAGCTGTTTTTT.

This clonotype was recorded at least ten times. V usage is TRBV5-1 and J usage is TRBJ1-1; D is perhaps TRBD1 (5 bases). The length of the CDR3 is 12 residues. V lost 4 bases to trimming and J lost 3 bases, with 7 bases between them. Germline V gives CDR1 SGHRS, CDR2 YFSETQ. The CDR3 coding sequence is TGCGCCAGCAGCGGGGGTTACACTGAAGCTTTCTTT. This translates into CASSGGYTEAFF.

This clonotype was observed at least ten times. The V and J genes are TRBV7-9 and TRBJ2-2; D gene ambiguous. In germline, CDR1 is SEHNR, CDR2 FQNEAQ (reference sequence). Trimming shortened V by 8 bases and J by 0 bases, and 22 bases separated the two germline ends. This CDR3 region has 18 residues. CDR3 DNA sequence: TGTGCCAGCCGCATTGCGATTCGGGCAGGCGCGAACACCGGGGAGCTGTTTTTT. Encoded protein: CASRIAIRAGANTGELFF.

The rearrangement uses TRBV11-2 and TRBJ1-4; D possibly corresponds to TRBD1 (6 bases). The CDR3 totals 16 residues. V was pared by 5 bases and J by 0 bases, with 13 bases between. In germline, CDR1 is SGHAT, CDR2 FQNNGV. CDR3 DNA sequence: TGTGCCAGCAGCCTCCACGGGGGCACAACTAATGAAAAACTGTTTTTT. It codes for CASSLHGGTTNEKLFF. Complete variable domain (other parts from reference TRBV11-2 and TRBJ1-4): EAGVAQSPRYKIIEKRQSVAFWCNPISGHATLYWYQQILGQGPKLLIQFQNNGVVDDSQLPKDRFSAERLKGVDSTLKIQPAKLEDSAVYLCASSLHGGTTNEKLFFGSGTQLSVL.

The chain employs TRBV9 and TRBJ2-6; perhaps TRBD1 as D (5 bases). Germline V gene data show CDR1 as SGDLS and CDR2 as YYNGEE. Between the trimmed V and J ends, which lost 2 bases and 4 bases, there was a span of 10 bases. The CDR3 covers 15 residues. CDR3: CASSVKGSGANVLTF. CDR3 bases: TGTGCCAGCAGCGTTAAGGGGTCCGGGGCCAACGTCCTGACTTTC.

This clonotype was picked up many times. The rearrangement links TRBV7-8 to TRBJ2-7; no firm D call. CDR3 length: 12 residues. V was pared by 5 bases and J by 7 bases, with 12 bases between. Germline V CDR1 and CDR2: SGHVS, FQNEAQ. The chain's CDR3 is CASSPLAKEQYF. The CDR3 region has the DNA TGTGCCAGCAGCCCTCTCGCCAAGGAGCAGTACTTC.

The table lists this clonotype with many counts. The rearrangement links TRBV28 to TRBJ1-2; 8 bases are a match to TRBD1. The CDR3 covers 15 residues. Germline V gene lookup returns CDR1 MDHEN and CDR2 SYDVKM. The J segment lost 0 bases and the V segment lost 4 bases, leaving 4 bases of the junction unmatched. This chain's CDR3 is CASSSQGEANYGYTF. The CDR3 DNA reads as TGTGCCAGCAGTTCACAGGGGGAAGCTAACTATGGCTACACCTTC.

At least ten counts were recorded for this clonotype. The chain's CDR3 is CASSGPTEGETQYF. CDR3 nucleotides: TGTGCCAGCAGCGGACCTACTGAAGGAGAGACCCAGTACTTC. This chain uses TRBV2 with TRBJ2-5; D not resolved. Germline CDR1 SNHLY, CDR2 FYNNEI. With 6 bases removed from V and 4 bases from J, the gap between germline ends came to 15 bases. CDR3 length equals 14 residues.

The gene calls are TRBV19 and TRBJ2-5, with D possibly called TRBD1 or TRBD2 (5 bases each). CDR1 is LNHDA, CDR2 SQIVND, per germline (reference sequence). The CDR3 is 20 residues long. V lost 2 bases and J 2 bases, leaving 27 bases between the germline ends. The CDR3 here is CASSIRGVGRSAVAQETQYF. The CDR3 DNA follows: TGTGCCAGTAGTATAAGGGGAGTGGGCAGGTCCGCCGTGGCTCAAGAGACCCAGTACTTC.

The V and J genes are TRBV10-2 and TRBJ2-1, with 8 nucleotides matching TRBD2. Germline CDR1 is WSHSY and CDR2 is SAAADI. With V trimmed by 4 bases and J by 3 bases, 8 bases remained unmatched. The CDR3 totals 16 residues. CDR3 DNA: TGCGCCAGCAGTGCGATCGGGAGCGGGGGCTACAATGAGCAGTTCTTC. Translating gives CASSAIGSGGYNEQFF.

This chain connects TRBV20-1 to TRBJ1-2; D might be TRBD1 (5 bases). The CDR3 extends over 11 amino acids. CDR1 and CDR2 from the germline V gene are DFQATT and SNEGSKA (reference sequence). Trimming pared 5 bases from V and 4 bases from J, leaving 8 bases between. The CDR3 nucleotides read TGCAGTGCTTCGACAGTCTATGGCTACACCTTC. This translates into CSASTVYGYTF.

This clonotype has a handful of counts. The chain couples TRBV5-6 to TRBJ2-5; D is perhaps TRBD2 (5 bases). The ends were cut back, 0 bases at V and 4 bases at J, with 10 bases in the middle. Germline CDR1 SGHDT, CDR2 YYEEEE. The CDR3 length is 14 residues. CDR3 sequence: CASSLEIEGETQYF. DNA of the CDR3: TGTGCCAGCAGCTTGGAGATAGAGGGAGAGACCCAGTACTTC.

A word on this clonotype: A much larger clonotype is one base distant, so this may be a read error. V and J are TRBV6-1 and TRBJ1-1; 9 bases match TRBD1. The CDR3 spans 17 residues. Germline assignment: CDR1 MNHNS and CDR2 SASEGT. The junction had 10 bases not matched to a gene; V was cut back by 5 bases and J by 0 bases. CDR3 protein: CASSTGGPFSMNTEAFF. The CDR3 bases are TGTGCCAGCAGTACAGGGGGCCCGTTTTCTATGAACACTGAAGCTTTCTTT.

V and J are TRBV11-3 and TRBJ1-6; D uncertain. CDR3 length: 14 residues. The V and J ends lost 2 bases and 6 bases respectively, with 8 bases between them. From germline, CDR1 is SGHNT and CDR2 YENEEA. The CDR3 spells CASSLRGVNSPLHF. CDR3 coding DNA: TGTGCCAGCAGCTTAAGAGGCGTTAATTCACCCCTCCACTTT.

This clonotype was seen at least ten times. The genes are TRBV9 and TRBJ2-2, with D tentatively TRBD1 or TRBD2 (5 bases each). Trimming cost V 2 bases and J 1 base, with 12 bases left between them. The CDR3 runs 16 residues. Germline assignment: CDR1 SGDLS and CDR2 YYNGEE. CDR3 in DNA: TGTGCCAGCAGCGTCGTAGGGACCCGGAACACCGGGGAGCTGTTTTTT. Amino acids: CASSVVGTRNTGELFF.

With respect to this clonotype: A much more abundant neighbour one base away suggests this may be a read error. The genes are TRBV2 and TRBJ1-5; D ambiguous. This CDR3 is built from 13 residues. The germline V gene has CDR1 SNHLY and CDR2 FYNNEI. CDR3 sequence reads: CAGSQTQGEPQHF. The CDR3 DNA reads TGTGCCGGCAGCCAGACCCAAGGAGAGCCCCAGCATTTT.